One sample yielded the 2 T cell receptor beta chains listed below, sequenced in a study of T cell changes during pregnancy in multiple sclerosis. TCRdb's copy holds only in-frame clones and misses some; the assay was immunoSEQ multiplex PCR. The sample has about 34,000 clones, roughly nine tenths seen once. Sequenced here: CD8+ T cells from peripheral blood mononuclear cells, sampled after pregnancy. All receptors come from a female donor with multiple sclerosis, enrolled in a pregnancy study.

J is TRBJ2-1 and V is TRBV15, with D perhaps TRBD2 (5 bases). Trimming removed 6 bases from V and 8 bases from J, with 11 bases in between. Germline V lookup: CDR1 LNHNV, CDR2 YYDKDF (reference sequence). CDR3 length: 12 amino acids. The CDR3 loop is CATRGAGDEQFF. The CDR3 coding sequence is TGTGCCACCAGGGGAGCTGGAGATGAGCAGTTCTTC.

This clone came up once. The CDR3 loop reads CASSLTAGTGNTEAFF. The CDR3 DNA sequence: TGCGCCAGCAGCTTGACCGCCGGGACAGGGAACACTGAAGCTTTCTTT. The V gene is TRBV5-1, the J gene TRBJ1-1; 8 bases match TRBD1. The J segment lost 1 base and the V segment lost 1 base, leaving 6 bases of the junction unmatched. CDR1 SGHRS and CDR2 YFSETQ come from the germline V gene. The CDR3 spans 16 residues.